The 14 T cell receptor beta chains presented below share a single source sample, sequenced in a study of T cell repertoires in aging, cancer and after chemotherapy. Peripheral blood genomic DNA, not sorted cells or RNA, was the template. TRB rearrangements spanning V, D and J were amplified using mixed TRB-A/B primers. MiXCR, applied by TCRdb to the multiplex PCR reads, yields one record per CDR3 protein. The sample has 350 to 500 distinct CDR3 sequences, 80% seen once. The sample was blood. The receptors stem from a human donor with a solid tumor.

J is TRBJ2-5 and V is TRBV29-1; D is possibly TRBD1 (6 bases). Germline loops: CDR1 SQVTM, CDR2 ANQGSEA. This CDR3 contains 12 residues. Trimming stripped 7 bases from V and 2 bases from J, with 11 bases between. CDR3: CSARTDQETQYF. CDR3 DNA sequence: TGCAGCGCGAGGACAGATCAAGAGACCCAGTACTTC.

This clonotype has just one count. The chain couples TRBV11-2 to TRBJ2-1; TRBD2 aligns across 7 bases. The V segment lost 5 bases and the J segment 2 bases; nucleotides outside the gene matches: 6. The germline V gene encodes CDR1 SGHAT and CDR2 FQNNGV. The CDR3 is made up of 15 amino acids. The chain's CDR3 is CASSDGTKAYNEQFF. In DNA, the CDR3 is TGTGCCAGCAGCGATGGGACTAAGGCCTACAATGAGCAGTTCTTC.

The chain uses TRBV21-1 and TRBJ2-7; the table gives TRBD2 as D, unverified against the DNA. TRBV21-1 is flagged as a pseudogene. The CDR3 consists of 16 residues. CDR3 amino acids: CASSKHVAGAPYEQYF. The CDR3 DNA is TGTGCCAGCAGCAAACACGTTGCTGGGGCCCCCTACGAGCAGTACTTC.

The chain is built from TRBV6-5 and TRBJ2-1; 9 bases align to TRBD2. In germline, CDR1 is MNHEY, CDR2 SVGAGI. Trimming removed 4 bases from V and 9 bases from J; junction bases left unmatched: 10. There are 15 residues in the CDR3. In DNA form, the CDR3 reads TGTGCCAGCAGTTCCGTAGCGGGAGAGTTGAGTGAGCAGTTCTTC. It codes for CASSSVAGELSEQFF.

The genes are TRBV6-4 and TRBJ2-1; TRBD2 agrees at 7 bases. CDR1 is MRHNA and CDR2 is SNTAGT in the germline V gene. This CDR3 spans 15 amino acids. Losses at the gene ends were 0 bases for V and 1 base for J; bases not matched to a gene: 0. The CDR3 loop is CASSDSAGSYNEQFF. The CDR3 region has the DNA TGTGCCAGCAGTGACTCAGCGGGGTCCTACAATGAGCAGTTCTTC.

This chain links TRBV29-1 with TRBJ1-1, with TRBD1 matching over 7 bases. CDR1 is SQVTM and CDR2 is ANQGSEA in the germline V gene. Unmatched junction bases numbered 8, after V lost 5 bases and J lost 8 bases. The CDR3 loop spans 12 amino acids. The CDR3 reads CSVMGDSAEAFF. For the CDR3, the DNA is TGCAGCGTTATGGGGGACAGCGCAGAAGCTTTCTTT.

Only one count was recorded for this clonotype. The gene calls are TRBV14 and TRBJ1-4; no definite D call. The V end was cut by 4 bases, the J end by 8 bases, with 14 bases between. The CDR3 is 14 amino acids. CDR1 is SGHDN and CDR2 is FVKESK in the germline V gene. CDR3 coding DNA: TGTGCCAGCAGCCCGCACGCCCGACGGGAAAAACTGTTTTTT. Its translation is CASSPHARREKLFF. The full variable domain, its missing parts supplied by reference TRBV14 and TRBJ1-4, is EAGVTQFPSHSVIEKGQTVTLRCDPISGHDNLYWYRRVMGKEIKFLLHFVKESKQDESGMPNNRFLAERTGGTYSTLKVQPAELEDSGVYFCASSPHARREKLFFGSGTQLSVL.

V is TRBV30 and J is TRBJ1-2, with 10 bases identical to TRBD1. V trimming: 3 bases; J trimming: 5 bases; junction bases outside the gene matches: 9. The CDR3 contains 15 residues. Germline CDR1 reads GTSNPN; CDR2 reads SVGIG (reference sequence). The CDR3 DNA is TGTGCCTGGAGCCGACAGGGGGCGCGCATGTATGGCTACACCTTC. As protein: CAWSRQGARMYGYTF.

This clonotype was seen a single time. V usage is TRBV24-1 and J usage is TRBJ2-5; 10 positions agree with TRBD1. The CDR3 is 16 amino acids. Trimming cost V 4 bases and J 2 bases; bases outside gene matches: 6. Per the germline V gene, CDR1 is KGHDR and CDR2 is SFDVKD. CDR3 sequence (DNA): TGTGCCACCAGTGACCCCGGGACAGGGGAACAAGAGACCCAGTACTTC. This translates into CATSDPGTGEQETQYF.

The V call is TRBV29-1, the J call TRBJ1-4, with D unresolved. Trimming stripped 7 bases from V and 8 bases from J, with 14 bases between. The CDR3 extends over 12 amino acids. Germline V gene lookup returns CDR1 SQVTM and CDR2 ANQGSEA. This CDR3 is CSGRDFSEKLFF. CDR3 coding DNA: TGCAGCGGGAGAGATTTCAGCGAAAAACTGTTTTTT.

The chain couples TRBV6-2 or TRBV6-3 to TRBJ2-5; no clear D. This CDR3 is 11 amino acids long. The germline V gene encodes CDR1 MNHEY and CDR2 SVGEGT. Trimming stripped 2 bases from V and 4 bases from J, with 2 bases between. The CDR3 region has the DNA TGTGCCAGCAGTTACGGAGAGACCCAGTACTTC. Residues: CASSYGETQYF.

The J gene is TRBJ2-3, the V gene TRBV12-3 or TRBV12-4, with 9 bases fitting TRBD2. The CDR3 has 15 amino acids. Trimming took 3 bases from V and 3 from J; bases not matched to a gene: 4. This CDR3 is CASSLGSGRTDTQYF. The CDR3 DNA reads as TGTGCCAGCAGTTTGGGTAGCGGGAGAACAGATACGCAGTATTTT.

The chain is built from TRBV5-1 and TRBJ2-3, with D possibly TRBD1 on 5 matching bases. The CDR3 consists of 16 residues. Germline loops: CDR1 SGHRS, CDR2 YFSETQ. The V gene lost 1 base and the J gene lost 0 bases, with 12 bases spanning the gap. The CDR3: CASSLTGRTSTDTQYF. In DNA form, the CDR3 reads TGCGCCAGCAGCTTGACAGGACGAACTAGCACAGATACGCAGTATTTT.

The CDR3, as DNA: TGTGCCAGCAGCTTACCCCTCTATTTCGGGGGCACAGATACGCAGTATTTT. Protein sequence: CASSLPLYFGGTDTQYF. The chain uses TRBV7-2 and TRBJ2-3; possibly TRBD2 for D (5 bases). The CDR3 sequence is 17 residues long. The V end was cut by 2 bases, the J end by 1 base, with 16 bases between. Looked up from germline, CDR1 is SGHTA and CDR2 is FQGNSA.